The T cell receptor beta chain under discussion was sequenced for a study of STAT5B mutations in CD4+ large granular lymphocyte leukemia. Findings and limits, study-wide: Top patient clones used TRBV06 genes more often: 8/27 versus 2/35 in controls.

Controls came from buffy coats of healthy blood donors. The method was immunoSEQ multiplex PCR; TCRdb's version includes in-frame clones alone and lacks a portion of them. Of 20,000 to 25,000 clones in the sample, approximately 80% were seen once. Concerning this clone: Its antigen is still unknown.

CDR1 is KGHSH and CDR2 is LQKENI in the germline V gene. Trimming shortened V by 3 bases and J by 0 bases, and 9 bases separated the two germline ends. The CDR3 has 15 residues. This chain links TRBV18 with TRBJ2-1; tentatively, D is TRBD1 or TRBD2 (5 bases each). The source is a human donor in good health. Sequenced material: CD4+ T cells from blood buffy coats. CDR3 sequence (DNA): TGTGCCAGCTCACCCGAGGGGCTCTCCTACAATGAGCAGTTCTTC. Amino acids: CASSPEGLSYNEQFF. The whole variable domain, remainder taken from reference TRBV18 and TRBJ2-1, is NAGVMQNPRHLVRRRGQEARLRCSPMKGHSHVYWYRQLPEEGLKFMVYLQKENIIDESGMPKERFSAEFPKEGPSILRIQQVVRGDSAAYFCASSPEGLSYNEQFFGPGTRLTVL.